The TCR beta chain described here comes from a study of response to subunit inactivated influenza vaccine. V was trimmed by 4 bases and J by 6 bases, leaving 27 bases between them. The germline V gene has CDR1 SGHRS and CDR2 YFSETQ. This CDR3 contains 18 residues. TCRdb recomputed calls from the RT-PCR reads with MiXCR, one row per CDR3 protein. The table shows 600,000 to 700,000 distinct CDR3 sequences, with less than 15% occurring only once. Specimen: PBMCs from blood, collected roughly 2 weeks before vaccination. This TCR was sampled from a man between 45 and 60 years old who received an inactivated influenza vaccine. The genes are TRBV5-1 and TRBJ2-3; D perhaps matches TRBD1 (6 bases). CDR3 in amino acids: CASSTEPQGTVLADTQYF. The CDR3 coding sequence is TGCGCCAGCAGCACGGAACCACAGGGCACTGTTTTAGCTGATACGCAGTATTTT.